The 20 T cell receptor beta chains below were found in one sample sequenced in a study of blood T cell repertoires in COVID-19. This table comes from immunoSEQ multiplex PCR, and its TCRdb copy is limited to in-frame clones, with some not included. The sample records just over 650,000 clones, more than 80% being singletons. The sample consisted of peripheral blood. The receptors shown here come from a woman aged 18-30 years with acute or convalescent COVID-19.

Only one count was recorded for this clone. The chain carries TRBV9 and TRBJ1-2; D might be TRBD1 (5 bases). The CDR3 totals 14 residues. V was shortened by 4 bases and J by 0 bases, with 10 bases between the two germline ends. Germline CDR1 SGDLS, CDR2 YYNGEE. Here the CDR3 DNA reads TGTGCCAGCAGCTCCTCAGGGACTAACTATGGCTACACCTTC. Protein product: CASSSSGTNYGYTF.

This clone was counted a single time. V is TRBV9 and J is TRBJ1-5; D is ambiguous. Germline V CDR1 and CDR2: SGDLS, YYNGEE. Trimming pared 0 bases from V and 7 bases from J, leaving 14 bases between. The CDR3 spans 15 residues. CDR3 in amino acids: CASSVGANARQPQHF. The CDR3 coding sequence is TGTGCCAGCAGCGTAGGGGCAAACGCACGGCAGCCCCAGCATTTT.

The rearrangement links TRBV5-1 to TRBJ1-6; 7 positions match TRBD1. Germline values: CDR1 SGHRS, CDR2 YFSETQ. J was trimmed by 3 bases and V by 1 base; bases with no gene match: 7. This CDR3 region has 17 residues. The CDR3 DNA reads as TGCGCCAGCAGCTTGCGTCGACAGGGCTTCTATAATTCACCCCTCCACTTT. It encodes CASSLRRQGFYNSPLHF.

V gene TRBV12-3 or TRBV12-4 combines with J gene TRBJ1-3; D unresolved. This CDR3 comprises 13 residues. V dropped 5 bases and J dropped 0 bases, with 5 bases sitting between them. This chain's CDR3 is CASSGPSGNTIYF. In nucleotides, the CDR3 is TGTGCCAGCAGTGGCCCCTCTGGAAACACCATATATTTT.

This chain links TRBV3-1 (or the pseudogene TRBV3-2) with TRBJ1-2, with 8 positions matching TRBD1. CDR1 is LGHDT, CDR2 YNNKEL, per germline (reference sequence). V shed 1 base and J 4 bases; nucleotides not matched to a gene: 8. The CDR3 consists of 16 residues. The CDR3 reads CASSQVGTGVIYGYTF. CDR3 DNA sequence: TGTGCCAGCAGCCAAGTCGGGACAGGAGTAATCTATGGCTACACCTTC.

The rearrangement joins TRBV29-1 to TRBJ1-4; TRBD1 matches 8 bases. The germline V gene encodes CDR1 SQVTM and CDR2 ANQGSEA. V gave up 4 bases and J gave up 6 bases; unmatched junction bases: 4. The CDR3 totals 13 residues. The CDR3 nucleotides read TGCAGCGTTGGGCAGGGGGCGGATGAAAAACTGTTTTTT. This sequence encodes CSVGQGADEKLFF. Combining the CDR3 with reference TRBV29-1 and TRBJ1-4 gives the whole variable domain SAVISQKPSRDICQRGTSLTIQCQVDSQVTMMFWYRQQPGQSLTLIATANQGSEATYESGFVIDKFPISRPNLTFSTLTVSNMSPEDSSIYLCSVGQGADEKLFFGSGTQLSVL.

The chain carries TRBV19 and TRBJ2-7; 9 bases line up with TRBD1. J gave up 3 bases and V 8 bases, and 5 bases lay outside the gene matches. In germline, CDR1 is LNHDA, CDR2 SQIVND (reference sequence). The CDR3 spans 13 residues. The CDR3: CASRDREIYEQYF. CDR3 sequence (DNA): TGTGCCAGTCGGGACAGGGAGATCTACGAGCAGTACTTC.

The chain combines TRBV24-1 with TRBJ1-6; D is uncertain. Per germline, CDR1 KGHDR and CDR2 SFDVKD. CDR3 length equals 14 residues. The ends were cut back, 4 bases at V and 9 bases at J, with 12 bases in the middle. CDR3 loop: CATSDGVGGSPLHF. In DNA, the CDR3 is TGTGCCACCAGTGACGGCGTTGGAGGTTCACCCCTCCACTTT.

This sequence joins TRBV5-1 and TRBJ1-4; D perhaps matches TRBD1 (6 bases). The CDR3 contains 15 residues. Germline V gives CDR1 SGHRS, CDR2 YFSETQ. Trimming took 4 bases from V and 7 from J, leaving 17 bases between them. CDR3 nucleotide sequence: TGCGCCAGCAGCGTCGAGCAGGGGCCTGGTGAAAAACTGTTTTTT. Translation: CASSVEQGPGEKLFF.

This clone was detected once. The chain carries TRBV6-5 and TRBJ1-1; 7 bases align to TRBD1. The CDR3 totals 13 residues. The germline V gene has CDR1 MNHEY and CDR2 SVGAGI. Germline trimming cut 8 bases from V and 5 bases from J; bases unmatched to any gene: 8. CDR3 bases: TGTGCCAGCGGGCGACAGGGTTTAACTGAAGCTTTCTTT. Its protein is CASGRQGLTEAFF.

This clone has a single count. J is TRBJ1-2 and V is TRBV9; TRBD1 is a possible D gene (5 bases). The CDR3 covers 17 residues. Trimming removed 0 bases at V and 0 bases at J, with 15 bases between. Germline assignment: CDR1 SGDLS and CDR2 YYNGEE. The CDR3 coding sequence is TGTGCCAGCAGCGTAGGGGACTTCCAACCCGCTAACTATGGCTACACCTTC. Translated: CASSVGDFQPANYGYTF.

V usage is TRBV19 and J usage is TRBJ1-1; 7 bases are shared with TRBD1. V lost 4 bases and J lost 0; bases outside the gene matches: 2. Germline V lookup: CDR1 LNHDA, CDR2 SQIVND (reference sequence). The CDR3 length is 14 residues. The CDR3 loop is CASSRTGVNTEAFF. For the CDR3, the DNA is TGTGCCAGTAGTAGGACAGGAGTGAACACTGAAGCTTTCTTT.

V usage is TRBV5-1 and J usage is TRBJ2-1; 9 bases are a match to TRBD1. CDR1 and CDR2 from the germline V gene are SGHRS and YFSETQ. Germline trimming cut 4 bases from V and 2 bases from J; bases unmatched to any gene: 7. CDR3 length equals 16 residues. The CDR3 here is CASSPSRDRAYNEQFF. The CDR3 coding sequence is TGCGCCAGCAGCCCGAGTCGGGACAGGGCCTACAATGAGCAGTTCTTC.

The chain has TRBV13 and TRBJ2-2, with 9 bases lining up with TRBD1. The germline CDR1 and CDR2 sequences are PRHDT and FYEKMQ (reference sequence). V shed 6 bases, J shed 5 bases, and the junction held 7 bases outside the gene matches. CDR3 length equals 15 residues. The CDR3 DNA follows: TGTGCCAGCAGAGAGGGACAGGGACGGACCGGGGAGCTGTTTTTT. It specifies CASREGQGRTGELFF.

The rearrangement joins TRBV19 to TRBJ2-7, with 9 bases fitting TRBD1. The CDR3 spans 16 residues. Germline V gives CDR1 LNHDA, CDR2 SQIVND (reference sequence). V was pared by 5 bases and J by 3 bases, with 11 bases of the junction left unmatched. DNA of the CDR3: TGTGCCAGTAGTTTTGGGACAGGGATGAGTATCTACGAGCAGTACTTC. Protein: CASSFGTGMSIYEQYF. Variable domain in full (rest from reference TRBV19 and TRBJ2-7): DGGITQSPKYLFRKEGQNVTLSCEQNLNHDAMYWYRQDPGQGLRLIYYSQIVNDFQKGDIAEGYSVSREKKESFPLTVTSAQKNPTAFYLCASSFGTGMSIYEQYFGPGTRLTVT.

The chain's CDR3 is CAYRDSSNQPQHF. The CDR3 coding sequence is TGTGCCTACCGGGACAGTAGCAATCAGCCCCAGCATTTT. The chain joins TRBV30 to TRBJ1-5, with 7 positions matching TRBD1. The germline V gene has CDR1 GTSNPN and CDR2 SVGIG (reference sequence). V shed 7 bases and J 0 bases; nucleotides not matched to a gene: 3. There are 13 residues in the CDR3.

The chain uses TRBV5-6 and TRBJ1-5; D is uncertain. The CDR3 totals 12 residues. Per germline, CDR1 SGHDT and CDR2 YYEEEE. Trimming removed 4 bases from V and 9 bases from J, with 11 bases in between. The CDR3 spells CASSLPPGPQHF. The CDR3 nucleotides read TGTGCCAGCAGCCTTCCCCCGGGGCCCCAGCATTTT.

The chain is built from TRBV4-3 and TRBJ1-2, with D perhaps TRBD1 (5 bases). Germline loops: CDR1 LGHNA, CDR2 YSLEER. V dropped 0 bases and J dropped 1 base, with 18 bases sitting between them. The CDR3 extends over 18 amino acids. The CDR3 sequence is CASSQDGPGGSGNYGYTF. The CDR3 nucleotides are TGCGCCAGCAGCCAAGATGGGCCCGGGGGGTCGGGTAACTATGGCTACACCTTC.

The rearrangement joins TRBV5-5 to TRBJ1-1; 7 bases are shared with TRBD1. The J segment lost 0 bases and the V segment lost 4 bases, leaving 9 bases of the junction unmatched. CDR1 SGHKS and CDR2 YYEKEE come from the germline V gene (reference sequence). CDR3 length equals 16 residues. The CDR3, as DNA: TGTGCCAGCAGCCTCAGTCCCGGGACAGTGAACACTGAAGCTTTCTTT. This codes for CASSLSPGTVNTEAFF.

V and J are TRBV7-9 and TRBJ1-1; D ambiguous. Germline V gene sequence: CDR1 SEHNR, CDR2 FQNEAQ (reference sequence). Trimming removed 2 bases from V and 1 base from J, with 8 bases in between. CDR3 length equals 14 residues. CDR3: CASSLSSRNTEAFF. The CDR3 coding sequence is TGTGCCAGCAGCTTATCCTCCCGGAACACTGAAGCTTTCTTT.